The 28 T cell receptor beta chains listed next were all sequenced from one sample in a study of regulatory dendritic cells for organ transplantation. Assay: immunoSEQ multiplex PCR; the TCRdb copy retains only in-frame clones and omits some. The data contain approximately 29,000 clones, roughly four fifths of them seen just once; the ten biggest clones take up about 0.1%. The sequencing input was naive CD4+ T cells from blood. Subset defined: CD45RA+ naive T cells. The receptors shown here come from a human donor in good health.

The genes are TRBV7-2 and TRBJ1-4; D might be TRBD1 (6 bases). V lost 6 bases to trimming and J lost 9 bases, with 11 bases between them. Germline-derived CDR1 and CDR2 are SGHTA and FQGNSA. The CDR3 loop spans 12 amino acids. CDR3 protein: CASSYRDQKLFF. The CDR3 coding sequence is TGTGCCAGCAGTTACAGGGATCAAAAACTGTTTTTT.

This rearrangement joins TRBV6-5 to TRBJ1-6, with D perhaps matching TRBD1 (6 bases). This CDR3 has 16 amino acids. V was cut by 4 bases and J by 4 bases, with 14 bases left in between. CDR1 and CDR2 (germline): MNHEY, SVGAGI. CDR3 sequence: CASSSLFRGYNSPLHF. The CDR3 coding sequence is TGTGCCAGCAGTTCTCTGTTCAGGGGTTATAATTCACCCCTCCACTTT.

The chain has TRBV7-9 and TRBJ2-5; tentatively, D is TRBD1 (7 bases). Deletions cut 4 bases from V and 5 bases from J, with 8 bases between. CDR3 length: 12 residues. Germline CDR1 and CDR2: SEHNR and FQNEAQ (reference sequence). In DNA, the CDR3 is TGTGCCAGCAGCTCAGGGGGGGAGACCCAGTACTTC. Protein: CASSSGGETQYF.

This clone was seen only once. The chain has TRBV7-2 and TRBJ1-1, with D possibly matching TRBD1 (6 bases). The CDR3 totals 13 residues. Deletions cut 5 bases from V and 1 base from J, with 8 bases between. From germline, CDR1 is SGHTA and CDR2 FQGNSA. CDR3 protein: CASSRQENTEAFF. In nucleotides, the CDR3 is TGTGCCAGCAGCCGACAGGAGAACACTGAAGCTTTCTTT.

The V and J genes are TRBV5-1 and TRBJ2-1; 10 nucleotides align to TRBD1. This CDR3 is 16 amino acids long. From germline, CDR1 is SGHRS and CDR2 YFSETQ. Trimming took 5 bases from V and 9 from J; bases not matched to a gene: 14. The CDR3 DNA reads as TGCGCCAGCAGACCAGCTCCGGGACAGGGGATGAGTGAGCAGTTCTTC. The encoded protein is CASRPAPGQGMSEQFF.

This clone appeared once. This sequence joins TRBV5-1 and TRBJ2-1; 7 bases are a match to TRBD2. The CDR3 consists of 18 residues. Germline-derived CDR1 and CDR2 are SGHRS and YFSETQ. Trimming took 2 bases from V and 0 from J; bases not matched to a gene: 11. In DNA form, the CDR3 reads TGCGCCAGCAGCTTCCCCATAAGCGGGGAGAGCTCCTACAATGAGCAGTTCTTC. This codes for CASSFPISGESSYNEQFF.

The chain links TRBV15 to TRBJ1-5; D is ambiguous. Germline values: CDR1 LNHNV, CDR2 YYDKDF (reference sequence). This CDR3 spans 14 amino acids. Between the trimmed V and J ends, which lost 0 bases and 6 bases, there was a span of 9 bases. CDR3 DNA: TGTGCCACCAGCAGAGATATCGGTTTTCAGCCCCAGCATTTT. Translated: CATSRDIGFQPQHF.

The chain links TRBV6-6 to TRBJ2-3; D might be TRBD1 (6 bases). Germline CDR1 reads MNHNY; CDR2 reads SVGAGI (reference sequence). V lost 5 bases to trimming and J lost 0 bases, with 9 bases between them. The CDR3 extends over 14 amino acids. This chain's CDR3 is CASSQGTSTDTQYF. CDR3 bases: TGTGCCAGCAGTCAGGGGACAAGCACAGATACGCAGTATTTT.

The chain uses TRBV4-1 and TRBJ1-1, with D maybe TRBD1 (5 bases). Trimming removed 2 bases at V and 4 bases at J, with 11 bases between. Germline loops: CDR1 MGHRA, CDR2 YSYEKL. CDR3 length: 14 residues. CDR3 sequence (DNA): TGCGCCAGCAGCCAACAGGGTCGGAGCACTGAAGCTTTCTTT. It is translated as CASSQQGRSTEAFF.

The chain joins TRBV29-1 to TRBJ2-1, with 8 bases fitting TRBD1. The germline gives CDR1 SQVTM, CDR2 ANQGSEA. The CDR3 totals 14 residues. J gave up 4 bases and V 3 bases, and 5 bases lay outside the gene matches. The CDR3 DNA is TGCAGCGTTGAGGGGACAGGAATATACAATGAGCAGTTCTTC. As protein: CSVEGTGIYNEQFF.

The chain uses TRBV5-5 and TRBJ1-2; 8 bases align to TRBD1. V gave up 4 bases and J gave up 2 bases; unmatched junction bases: 10. Germline V gene lookup returns CDR1 SGHKS and CDR2 YYEKEE (reference sequence). CDR3 size: 16 residues. In nucleotides, the CDR3 is TGTGCCAGCAGCCAAGAACACCGACAGGGGAACTATGGCTACACCTTC. Translating it yields CASSQEHRQGNYGYTF.

The chain employs TRBV6-1 and TRBJ2-2; a possible D gene is TRBD2 (5 bases). The CDR3 is made up of 15 amino acids. V was clipped by 2 bases and J by 6 bases, with 13 bases between them. The germline V gene encodes CDR1 MNHNS and CDR2 SASEGT. Here the CDR3 DNA reads TGTGCCAGCAGTGAACGGGTTTCAGCGGCCGGGGAGCTGTTTTTT. It is translated as CASSERVSAAGELFF.

V is TRBV5-1 and J is TRBJ1-1, with TRBD1 matching over 8 bases. CDR1 is SGHRS, CDR2 YFSETQ, per germline. The length of the CDR3 is 16 residues. Trimming took 0 bases from V and 1 from J; bases not matched to a gene: 5. CDR3 coding DNA: TGCGCCAGCAGCTTGGGCCGGACAGGGCAGAACACTGAAGCTTTCTTT. As protein: CASSLGRTGQNTEAFF.

This clone is a singleton in its sample. The chain couples TRBV5-6 to TRBJ2-1; 10 bases are shared with TRBD1. Germline V CDR1 and CDR2: SGHDT, YYEEEE. This CDR3 region has 15 residues. V lost 3 bases, J lost 4 bases, and 4 bases stayed unmatched. The CDR3 nucleotides read TGTGCCAGCAGCTCCGACAGGGGGCTATACAATGAGCAGTTCTTC. It codes for CASSSDRGLYNEQFF.

The chain uses TRBV7-2 and TRBJ2-7, with 9 bases that match TRBD1. Germline V gene data show CDR1 as SGHTA and CDR2 as FQGNSA. This CDR3 contains 13 residues. V was pared by 3 bases and J by 6 bases, with 3 bases of the junction left unmatched. CDR3 region: CASSFGTGSEQYF. CDR3 bases: TGTGCCAGCAGCTTCGGGACAGGGTCCGAGCAGTACTTC.

The gene calls are TRBV7-2 and TRBJ2-3, with 9 bases aligning to TRBD2. Germline CDR1 reads SGHTA; CDR2 reads FQGNSA. The CDR3 totals 15 residues. Unmatched junction bases numbered 8, after V lost 5 bases and J lost 5 bases. CDR3 sequence (DNA): TGTGCCAGCAGCCTTAGCGGGGGCTGGGGAGATACGCAGTATTTT. This gives the protein CASSLSGGWGDTQYF. Looking up the rest from reference TRBV7-2 and TRBJ2-3 gives the full variable domain: GAGVSQSPSNKVTEKGKDVELRCDPISGHTALYWYRQSLGQGLEFLIYFQGNSAPDKSGLPSDRFSAERTGGSVSTLTIQRTQQEDSAVYLCASSLSGGWGDTQYFGPGTRLTVL.

The chain has TRBV4-3 and TRBJ2-2; 7 bases map to TRBD1. J gave up 1 base and V 3 bases, and 5 bases lay outside the gene matches. CDR1 is LGHNA and CDR2 is YSLEER in the germline V gene. CDR3 length equals 16 residues. Here the CDR3 reads CASSQGQRMNTGELFF. The CDR3 nucleotides read TGCGCCAGCAGCCAGGGACAGAGGATGAACACCGGGGAGCTGTTTTTT.

The CDR3 protein is CASRNEGHLSAEAFF. The CDR3 DNA follows: TGTGCCAGCAGGAATGAAGGACATTTATCAGCTGAAGCTTTCTTT. V is TRBV2 and J is TRBJ1-1, with a tentative D call TRBD1 (5 bases). The CDR3 consists of 15 residues. V lost 6 bases, J lost 6 bases, and 20 bases lay in between. CDR1 is SNHLY and CDR2 is FYNNEI in the germline V gene.

The sample holds a few counts of this clone. The CDR3 bases are TGTGCCAGCAGCCTAACTAGCGGGGGGTCAGGAGAGACCCAGTACTTC. Protein: CASSLTSGGSGETQYF. V and J are TRBV4-2 and TRBJ2-5; 12 nucleotides match TRBD2. This CDR3 spans 16 amino acids. The trim removed 4 bases at V and 4 bases at J, leaving 7 bases unmatched. Germline CDR1 reads LGHNA; CDR2 reads YNFKEQ.

This chain connects TRBV13 to TRBJ1-5, with D perhaps matching TRBD1 (6 bases). The CDR3 totals 14 residues. Germline V lookup: CDR1 PRHDT, CDR2 FYEKMQ (reference sequence). V lost 2 bases to trimming and J lost 5 bases, with 10 bases between them. The CDR3 loop is CASSLYREDQPQHF. The CDR3 nucleotides read TGTGCCAGCAGCTTATACAGGGAAGATCAGCCCCAGCATTTT. The full variable domain, with the rest looked up from reference TRBV13 and TRBJ1-5, is AAGVIQSPRHLIKEKRETATLKCYPIPRHDTVYWYQQGPGQDPQFLISFYEKMQSDKGSIPDRFSAQQFSDYHSELNMSSLELGDSALYFCASSLYREDQPQHFGDGTRLSIL.

The V and J genes are TRBV5-8 and TRBJ1-1; TRBD1 matches 7 bases. The V gene's germline CDR1 is SGHTS and CDR2 YDEGEE. The CDR3 contains 16 residues. Unmatched junction bases numbered 9, after V lost 3 bases and J lost 1 base. The CDR3 sequence is CASSSDPTGPNTEAFF. The CDR3 DNA is TGTGCCAGCAGCTCCGACCCGACAGGGCCGAACACTGAAGCTTTCTTT.

This chain connects TRBV5-6 to TRBJ2-5; D is possibly TRBD2 (6 bases). V lost 1 base to trimming and J lost 2 bases, with 9 bases between them. Germline V CDR1 and CDR2: SGHDT, YYEEEE. This CDR3 has 14 residues. The CDR3, as DNA: TGTGCCAGCAGCTTGAGCGGGCAGCAAGAGACCCAGTACTTC. Encoded protein: CASSLSGQQETQYF.

This clone showed up just a few times. The V gene is TRBV5-6, the J gene TRBJ2-5; tentative D call: TRBD2 (6 bases). V was clipped by 5 bases and J by 1 base, with 9 bases between them. Germline lookup yields CDR1 SGHDT and CDR2 YYEEEE. This CDR3 comprises 13 residues. CDR3 in DNA: TGTGCCAGCAGTCGGGACTTCCAAGAGACCCAGTACTTC. Protein product: CASSRDFQETQYF.

This sequence joins TRBV19 and TRBJ1-4; 11 bases are shared with TRBD1. J was trimmed by 8 bases and V by 4 bases; bases with no gene match: 9. CDR1 is LNHDA, CDR2 SQIVND, per germline (reference sequence). CDR3 length equals 16 residues. CDR3 nucleotides: TGTGCCAGTAGTACTTCTGGGACAGGGGGTTACGAAAAACTGTTTTTT. Translation: CASSTSGTGGYEKLFF. The variable domain in full, completed from reference TRBV19 and TRBJ1-4, reads DGGITQSPKYLFRKEGQNVTLSCEQNLNHDAMYWYRQDPGQGLRLIYYSQIVNDFQKGDIAEGYSVSREKKESFPLTVTSAQKNPTAFYLCASSTSGTGGYEKLFFGSGTQLSVL.

The V and J genes are TRBV4-1 and TRBJ2-1, with 10 nucleotides matching TRBD1. The germline CDR1 and CDR2 sequences are MGHRA and YSYEKL. This CDR3 comprises 18 residues. V gave up 3 bases and J gave up 1 base; unmatched junction bases: 9. In DNA form, the CDR3 reads TGCGCCAGCAGCCATTTGGGACAGGGGCTGGGGTCCTACAATGAGCAGTTCTTC. Its protein is CASSHLGQGLGSYNEQFF.

The chain employs TRBV4-3 and TRBJ2-7, with D tentatively TRBD2 (5 bases). This CDR3 region has 17 residues. Trimming removed 0 bases from V and 0 bases from J, with 15 bases in between. Germline V gene lookup returns CDR1 LGHNA and CDR2 YSLEER. For the CDR3, the DNA is TGCGCCAGCAGCCAAGATATTAAGGCTACTAGCTCCTACGAGCAGTACTTC. Protein: CASSQDIKATSSYEQYF.

The J gene is TRBJ1-6, the V gene TRBV5-5; D gene unclear. Trimming removed 4 bases at V and 8 bases at J, with 10 bases between. The CDR3 is 13 residues long. Germline loops: CDR1 SGHKS, CDR2 YYEKEE (reference sequence). CDR3 in amino acids: CASSRGLHSPLHF. CDR3 DNA: TGTGCCAGCAGCCGCGGACTCCATTCACCCCTCCACTTT.

V is TRBV7-2 and J is TRBJ2-7, with a possible D match to TRBD2 (5 bases). Looked up from germline, CDR1 is SGHTA and CDR2 is FQGNSA. The CDR3 runs 13 residues. Trimming cost V 4 bases and J 0 bases, with 7 bases left between them. Written as DNA, the CDR3 is TGTGCCAGCAGCTACAGCGGCTCCTACGAGCAGTACTTC. Translating gives CASSYSGSYEQYF.